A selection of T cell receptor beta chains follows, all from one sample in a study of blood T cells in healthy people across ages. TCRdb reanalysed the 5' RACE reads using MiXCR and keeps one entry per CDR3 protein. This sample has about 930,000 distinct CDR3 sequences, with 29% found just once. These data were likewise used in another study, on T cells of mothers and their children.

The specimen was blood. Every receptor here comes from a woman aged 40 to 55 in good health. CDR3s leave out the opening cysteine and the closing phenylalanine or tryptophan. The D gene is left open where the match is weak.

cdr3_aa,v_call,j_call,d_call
TSSLVPTSGRASEQF,TRBV11-2,TRBJ2-1,TRBD2
ATSREARQETQY,TRBV15,TRBJ2-5,.
ATSERGLADQGGDTQY,TRBV24-1,TRBJ2-3,TRBD2
SATRENVVNEQF,TRBV20-1,TRBJ2-1,.
SAPERGQYGYT,TRBV20-1,TRBJ1-2,.
ASSLSETMNTGELF,TRBV5-1,TRBJ2-2,.
ASRFGSGETLH,TRBV3-1,TRBJ1-6,.
ASSVGSLSIKWNTEAF,TRBV25-1,TRBJ1-1,.
ASSFFVRTYNSPLH,TRBV5-1,TRBJ1-6,.
ASKGLGTGETHYGYT,TRBV2,TRBJ1-2,TRBD1
ASSDEGYRTTGANVLT,TRBV6-1,TRBJ2-6,.
ASSQERTSGDTQY,TRBV3-1,TRBJ2-3,TRBD2
ASIKSPTDRLNSPLH,TRBV2,TRBJ1-6,TRBD1
ASSLTVSTRDYEQY,TRBV7-9,TRBJ2-7,.
ATSDIGQPQH,TRBV24-1,TRBJ1-5,.
SVGDRGQETQY,TRBV29-1,.,TRBD1
ASSVTGYRGYEQY,TRBV10-2,TRBJ2-7,TRBD1
ATSDATGTGEY,TRBV24-1,TRBJ2-7,.
SVFPGRGNTEAY,TRBV29-1,TRBJ1-1,.
ASSPPRGSRDTQY,TRBV28,TRBJ2-3,.
ASSLDQQGAIRNEQF,TRBV11-2,TRBJ2-1,TRBD1